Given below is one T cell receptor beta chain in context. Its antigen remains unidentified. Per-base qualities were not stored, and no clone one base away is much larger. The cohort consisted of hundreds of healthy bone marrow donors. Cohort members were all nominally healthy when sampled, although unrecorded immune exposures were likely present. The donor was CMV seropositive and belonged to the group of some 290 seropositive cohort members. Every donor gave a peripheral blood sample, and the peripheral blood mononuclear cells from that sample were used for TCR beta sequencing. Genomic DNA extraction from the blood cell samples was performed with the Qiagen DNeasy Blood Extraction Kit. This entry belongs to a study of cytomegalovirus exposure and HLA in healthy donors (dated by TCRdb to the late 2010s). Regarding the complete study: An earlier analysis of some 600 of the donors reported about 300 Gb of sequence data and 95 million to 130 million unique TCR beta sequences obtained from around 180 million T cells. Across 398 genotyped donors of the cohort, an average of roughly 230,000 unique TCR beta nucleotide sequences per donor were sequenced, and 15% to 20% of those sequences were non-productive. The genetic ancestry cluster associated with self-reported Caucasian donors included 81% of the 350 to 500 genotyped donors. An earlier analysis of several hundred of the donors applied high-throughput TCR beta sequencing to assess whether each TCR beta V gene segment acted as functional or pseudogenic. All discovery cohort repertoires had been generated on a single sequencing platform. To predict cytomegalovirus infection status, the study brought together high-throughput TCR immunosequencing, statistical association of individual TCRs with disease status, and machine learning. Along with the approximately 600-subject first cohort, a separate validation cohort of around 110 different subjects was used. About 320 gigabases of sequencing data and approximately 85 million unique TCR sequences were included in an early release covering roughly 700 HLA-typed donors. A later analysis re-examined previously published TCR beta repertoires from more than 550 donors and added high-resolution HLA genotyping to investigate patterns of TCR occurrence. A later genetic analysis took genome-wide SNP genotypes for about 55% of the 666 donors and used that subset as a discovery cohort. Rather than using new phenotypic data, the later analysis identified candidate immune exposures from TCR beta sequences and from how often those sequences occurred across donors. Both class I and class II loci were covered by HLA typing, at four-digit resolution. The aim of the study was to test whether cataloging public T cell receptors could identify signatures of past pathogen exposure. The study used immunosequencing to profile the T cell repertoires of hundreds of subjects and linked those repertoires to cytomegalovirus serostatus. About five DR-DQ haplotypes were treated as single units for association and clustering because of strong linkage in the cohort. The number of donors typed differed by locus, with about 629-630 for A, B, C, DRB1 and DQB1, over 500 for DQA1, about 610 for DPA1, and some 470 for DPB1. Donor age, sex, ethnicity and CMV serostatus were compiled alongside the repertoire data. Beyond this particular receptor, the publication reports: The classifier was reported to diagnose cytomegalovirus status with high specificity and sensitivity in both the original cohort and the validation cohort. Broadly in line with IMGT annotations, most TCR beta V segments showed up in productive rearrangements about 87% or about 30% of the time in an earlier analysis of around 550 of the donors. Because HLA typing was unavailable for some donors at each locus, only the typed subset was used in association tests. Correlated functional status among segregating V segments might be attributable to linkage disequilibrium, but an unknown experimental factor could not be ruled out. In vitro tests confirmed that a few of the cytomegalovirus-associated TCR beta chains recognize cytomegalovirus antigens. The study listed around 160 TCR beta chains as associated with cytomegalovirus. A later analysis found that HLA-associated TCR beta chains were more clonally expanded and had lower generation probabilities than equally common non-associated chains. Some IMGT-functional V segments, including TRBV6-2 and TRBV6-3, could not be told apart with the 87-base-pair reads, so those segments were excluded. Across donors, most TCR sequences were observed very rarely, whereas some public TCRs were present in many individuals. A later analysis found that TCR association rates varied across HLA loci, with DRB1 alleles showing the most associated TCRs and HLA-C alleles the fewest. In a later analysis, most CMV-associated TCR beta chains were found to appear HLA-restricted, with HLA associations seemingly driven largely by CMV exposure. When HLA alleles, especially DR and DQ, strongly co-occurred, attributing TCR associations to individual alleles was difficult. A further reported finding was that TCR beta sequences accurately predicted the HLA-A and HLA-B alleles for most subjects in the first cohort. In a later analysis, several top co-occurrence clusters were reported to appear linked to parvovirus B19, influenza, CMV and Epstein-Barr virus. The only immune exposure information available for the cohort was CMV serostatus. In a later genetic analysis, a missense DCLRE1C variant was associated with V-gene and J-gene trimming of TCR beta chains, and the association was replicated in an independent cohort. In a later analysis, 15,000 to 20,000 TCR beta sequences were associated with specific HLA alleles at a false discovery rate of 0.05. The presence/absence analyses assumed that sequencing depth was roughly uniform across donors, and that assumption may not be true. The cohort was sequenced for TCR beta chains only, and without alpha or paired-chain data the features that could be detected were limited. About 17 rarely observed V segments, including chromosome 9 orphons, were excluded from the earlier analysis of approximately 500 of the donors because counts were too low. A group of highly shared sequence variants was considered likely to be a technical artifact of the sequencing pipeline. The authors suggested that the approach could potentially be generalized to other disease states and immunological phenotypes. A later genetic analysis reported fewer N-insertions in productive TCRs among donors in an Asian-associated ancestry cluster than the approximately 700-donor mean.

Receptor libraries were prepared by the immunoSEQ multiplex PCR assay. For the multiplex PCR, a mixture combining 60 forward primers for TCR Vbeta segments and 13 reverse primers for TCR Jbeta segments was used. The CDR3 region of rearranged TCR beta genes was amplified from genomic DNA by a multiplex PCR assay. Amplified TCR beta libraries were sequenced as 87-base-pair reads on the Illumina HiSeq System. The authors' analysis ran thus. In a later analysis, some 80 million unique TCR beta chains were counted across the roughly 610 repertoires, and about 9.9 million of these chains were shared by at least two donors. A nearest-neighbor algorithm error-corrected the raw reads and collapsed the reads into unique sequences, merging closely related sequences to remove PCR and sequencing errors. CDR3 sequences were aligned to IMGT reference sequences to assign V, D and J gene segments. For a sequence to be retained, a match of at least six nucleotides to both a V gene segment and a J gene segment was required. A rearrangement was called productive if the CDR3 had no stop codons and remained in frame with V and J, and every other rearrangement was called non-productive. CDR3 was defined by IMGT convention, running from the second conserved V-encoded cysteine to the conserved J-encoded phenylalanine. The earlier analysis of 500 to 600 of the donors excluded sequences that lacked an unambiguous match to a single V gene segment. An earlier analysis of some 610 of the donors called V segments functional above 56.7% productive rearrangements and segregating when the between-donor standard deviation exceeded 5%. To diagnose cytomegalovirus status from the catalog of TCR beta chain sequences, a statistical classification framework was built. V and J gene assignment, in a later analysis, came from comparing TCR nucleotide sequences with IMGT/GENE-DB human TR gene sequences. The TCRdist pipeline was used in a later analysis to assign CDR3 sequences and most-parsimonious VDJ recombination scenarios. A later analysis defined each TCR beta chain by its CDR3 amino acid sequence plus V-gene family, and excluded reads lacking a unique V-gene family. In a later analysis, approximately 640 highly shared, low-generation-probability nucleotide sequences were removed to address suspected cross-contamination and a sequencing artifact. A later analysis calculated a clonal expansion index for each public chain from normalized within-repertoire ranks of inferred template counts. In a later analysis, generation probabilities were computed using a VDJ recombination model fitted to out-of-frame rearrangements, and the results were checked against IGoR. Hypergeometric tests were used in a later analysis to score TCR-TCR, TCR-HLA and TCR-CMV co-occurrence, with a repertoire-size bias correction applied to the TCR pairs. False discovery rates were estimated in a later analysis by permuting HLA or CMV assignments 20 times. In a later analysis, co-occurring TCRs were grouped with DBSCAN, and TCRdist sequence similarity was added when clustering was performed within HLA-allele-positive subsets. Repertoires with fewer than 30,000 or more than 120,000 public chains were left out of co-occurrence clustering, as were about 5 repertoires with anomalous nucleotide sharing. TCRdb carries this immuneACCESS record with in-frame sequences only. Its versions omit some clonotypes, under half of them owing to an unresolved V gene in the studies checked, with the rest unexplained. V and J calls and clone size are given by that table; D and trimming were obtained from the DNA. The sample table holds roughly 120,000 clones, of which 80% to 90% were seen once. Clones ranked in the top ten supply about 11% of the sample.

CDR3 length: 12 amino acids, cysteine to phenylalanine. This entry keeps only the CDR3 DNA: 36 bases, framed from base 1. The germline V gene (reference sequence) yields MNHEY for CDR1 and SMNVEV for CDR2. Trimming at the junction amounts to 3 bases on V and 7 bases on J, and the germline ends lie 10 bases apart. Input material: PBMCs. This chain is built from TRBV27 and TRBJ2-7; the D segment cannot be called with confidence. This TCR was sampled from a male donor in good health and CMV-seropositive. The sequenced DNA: TGTGCCAGCAGTTTTAAGTTCGGGGAGCAGTACTTC. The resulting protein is CASSFKFGEQYF.